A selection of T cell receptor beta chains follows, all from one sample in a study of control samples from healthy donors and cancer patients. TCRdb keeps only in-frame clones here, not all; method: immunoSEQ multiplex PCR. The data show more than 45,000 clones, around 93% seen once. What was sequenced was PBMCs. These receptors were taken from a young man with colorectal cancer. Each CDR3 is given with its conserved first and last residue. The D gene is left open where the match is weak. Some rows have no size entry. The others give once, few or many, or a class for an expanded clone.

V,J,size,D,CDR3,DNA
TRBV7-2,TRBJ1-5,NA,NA,CASSLEVTGNQPQHF,TGTGCCAGCAGCTTAGAGGTGACAGGTAATCAGCCCCAGCATTTT
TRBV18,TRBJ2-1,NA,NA,CASSPGINNEQFF,TGTGCCAGCTCACCCGGAATTAACAATGAGCAGTTCTTC
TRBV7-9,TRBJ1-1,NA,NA,CASSPRSPGPRASEAFF,TGTGCCAGCAGCCCCCGCTCCCCCGGACCCCGGGCCTCTGAAGCTTTCTTT
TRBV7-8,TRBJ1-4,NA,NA,CASSYGGGFPNEKLFF,TGTGCCAGCAGCTACGGTGGGGGCTTCCCCAATGAAAAACTGTTTTTT
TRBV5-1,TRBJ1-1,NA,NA,CASSLEGNTEAFF,TGCGCCAGCAGCTTGGAAGGGAACACTGAAGCTTTCTTT
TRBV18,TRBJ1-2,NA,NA,CASSTRGSGYTF,TGTGCCAGCTCCACCCGGGGTTCTGGCTACACCTTC
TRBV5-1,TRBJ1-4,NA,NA,CASSPSGATNEKLFF,TGCGCCAGCAGCCCCTCGGGGGCAACTAATGAAAAACTGTTTTTT
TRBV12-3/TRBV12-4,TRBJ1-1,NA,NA,CASSLRVNTEAFF,TGTGCCAGCAGTTTAAGAGTGAACACTGAAGCTTTCTTT
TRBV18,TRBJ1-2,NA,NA,CASSPAGAGPNYGYTF,TGTGCCAGCTCCCCCGCCGGGGCAGGCCCTAACTATGGCTACACCTTC
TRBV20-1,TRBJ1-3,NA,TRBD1,CSASRGNTIYF,TGCAGTGCTAGCAGGGGGAACACCATATATTTT
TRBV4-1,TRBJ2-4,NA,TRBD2,CASSQVSSGGGGGIQYF,TGCGCCAGCAGCCAAGTCTCTAGCGGGGGGGGCGGTGGCATTCAGTACTTC
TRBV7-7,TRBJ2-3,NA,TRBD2,CASSPVSGVSTDTQYF,TGTGCTAGCAGCCCCGTTAGCGGGGTTAGCACAGATACGCAGTATTTT
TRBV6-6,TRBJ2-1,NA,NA,CASRPARDGHNEQFF,TGTGCCAGCAGACCTGCGCGGGACGGCCACAATGAGCAGTTCTTC
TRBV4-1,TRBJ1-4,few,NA,CASSQDYFREKLFF,TGCGCCAGCAGCCAAGATTATTTTCGGGAAAAACTGTTTTTT
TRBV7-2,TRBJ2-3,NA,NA,CASSLGRGDTQYF,TGTGCCAGCAGCTTAGGGCGGGGAGATACGCAGTATTTT
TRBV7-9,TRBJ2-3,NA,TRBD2,CASNSPGTRTDTQYF,TGTGCCAGCAACTCCCCCGGGACTAGAACAGATACGCAGTATTTT
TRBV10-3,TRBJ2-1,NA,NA,CAISVNNEQFF,TGTGCCATCAGTGTAAATAATGAGCAGTTCTTC
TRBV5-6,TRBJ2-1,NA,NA,CASSFWDAYNEQFF,TGTGCCAGCAGCTTCTGGGATGCCTACAATGAGCAGTTCTTC
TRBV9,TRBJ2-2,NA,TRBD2,CASSVEGGGNTGELFF,TGTGCCAGCAGCGTAGAGGGCGGGGGGAACACCGGGGAGCTGTTTTTT